This T cell receptor beta chain derives from a study of lymphopenia after photon versus proton radiotherapy. Measured with immunoSEQ multiplex PCR; TCRdb has only the in-frame clones, and not every one. This table holds tens of thousands of clones, roughly nine tenths found once. There are 13 residues in the CDR3. Germline V gene data show CDR1 as LGHNA and CDR2 as YSLEER. Trimming stripped 0 bases from V and 6 bases from J, with 6 bases between. This TCR came from a woman in her 50s with cholangiocarcinoma. This chain joins TRBV4-3 and TRBJ1-5; D unresolved. The sample consisted of peripheral blood, taken from a patient treated with photon-based radiotherapy. CDR3 sequence: CASSQESAQPQHF. Here the CDR3 DNA reads TGCGCCAGCAGCCAAGAGAGTGCTCAGCCCCAGCATTTT.